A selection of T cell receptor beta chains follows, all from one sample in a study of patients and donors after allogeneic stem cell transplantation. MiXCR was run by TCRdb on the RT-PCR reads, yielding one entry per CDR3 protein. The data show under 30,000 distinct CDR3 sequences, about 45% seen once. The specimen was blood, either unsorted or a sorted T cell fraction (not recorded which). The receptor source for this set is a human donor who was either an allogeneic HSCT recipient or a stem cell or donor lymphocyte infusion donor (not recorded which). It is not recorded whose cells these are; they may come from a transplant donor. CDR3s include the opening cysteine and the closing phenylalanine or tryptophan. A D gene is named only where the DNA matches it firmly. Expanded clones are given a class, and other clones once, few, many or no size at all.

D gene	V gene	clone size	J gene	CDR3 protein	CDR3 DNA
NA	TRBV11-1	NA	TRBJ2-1	CASSSRTASHYNEQFF	TGTGCCAGCAGCTCCCGGACAGCGAGCCACTACAATGAGCAGTTCTTC
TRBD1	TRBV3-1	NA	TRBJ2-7	CASSLRLGQAGEQYF	TGTGCCAGCAGCCTCCGGCTGGGACAGGCCGGGGAGCAGTACTTC
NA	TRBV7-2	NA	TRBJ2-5	CASSSTETQYF	TGTGCCAGCAGCTCCACCGAGACCCAGTACTTC
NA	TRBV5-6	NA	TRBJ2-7	CASSLGYEQYF	TGTGCCAGCAGCTTGGGGTACGAGCAGTACTTC
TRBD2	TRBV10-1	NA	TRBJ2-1	CASSDRGLDSGEQFF	TGCGCCAGCAGTGATAGGGGACTAGATTCCGGTGAGCAGTTCTTC
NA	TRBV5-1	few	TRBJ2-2	CASSLGTANTGELFF	TGCGCCAGCAGCTTGGGGACAGCAAACACCGGGGAGCTGTTTTTT
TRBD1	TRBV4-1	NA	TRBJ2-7	CASSQGTRRQGYEQYF	TGCGCCAGCAGCCAAGGGACCCGTAGACAGGGGTACGAGCAGTACTTC
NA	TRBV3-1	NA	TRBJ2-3	CASSQDGVESTDTQYF	TGTGCCAGCAGCCAAGATGGCGTAGAGAGCACAGATACGCAGTATTTT
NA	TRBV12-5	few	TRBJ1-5	CASAQGQPQHF	TGTGCTAGTGCCCAGGGACAGCCCCAGCATTTT
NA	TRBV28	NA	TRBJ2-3	CASSRFFSTDTQYF	TGTGCCAGCAGCCGGTTTTTCAGCACAGATACGCAGTATTTT
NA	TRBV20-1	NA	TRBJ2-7	CSAREEGGGTTYF	TGCAGTGCTAGAGAGGAAGGAGGCGGGACAACTTACTTC
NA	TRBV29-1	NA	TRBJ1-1	CSAEGTPNTEAFF	TGCAGCGCCGAAGGGACCCCGAACACTGAAGCTTTCTTT
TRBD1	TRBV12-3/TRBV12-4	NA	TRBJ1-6	CASSPKDREGSPLHF	TGTGCCAGCAGTCCTAAGGACAGGGAAGGATCACCCCTCCACTTT
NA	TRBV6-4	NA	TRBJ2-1	CAGSDAYNEQFF	TGTGCCGGCAGTGATGCCTACAATGAGCAGTTCTTC
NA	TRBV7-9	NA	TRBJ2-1	CASSERLEQFF	TGTGCCAGCAGCGAGCGTTTGGAGCAGTTCTTC
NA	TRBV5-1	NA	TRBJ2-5	CASSLSQETQYF	TGCGCCAGCAGCTTGAGCCAAGAGACCCAGTACTTC
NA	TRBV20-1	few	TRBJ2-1	CSARAPHVVTDEQFF	TGCAGTGCTAGAGCACCCCACGTTGTCACCGATGAGCAGTTCTTC
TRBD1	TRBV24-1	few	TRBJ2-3	CATSDPGTGGTDTQYF	TGTGCCACCAGTGATCCGGGGACAGGGGGCACAGATACGCAGTATTTT
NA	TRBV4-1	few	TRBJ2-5	CASSPSAGGASETQYF	TGCGCCAGCAGCCCTTCGGCTGGGGGCGCTTCAGAGACCCAGTACTTC
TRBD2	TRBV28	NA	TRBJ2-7	CASTTSGYEQYF	TGTGCCAGCACGACTAGCGGGTACGAGCAGTACTTC
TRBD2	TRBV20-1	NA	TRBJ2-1	CSARDPASGYEQFF	TGCAGTGCTAGAGATCCCGCTAGCGGGTATGAGCAGTTCTTC
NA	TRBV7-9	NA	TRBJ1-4	CASSLATVAYLNEKLFF	TGTGCCAGCAGCTTAGCGACCGTCGCTTACCTTAATGAAAAACTGTTTTTT
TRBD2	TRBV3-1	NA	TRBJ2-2	CASSPSGTIHTGELFF	TGTGCCAGCAGCCCATCAGGGACTATTCACACCGGGGAGCTGTTTTTT
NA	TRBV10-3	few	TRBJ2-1	CAITRTRGDNEQFF	TGTGCCATAACACGTACGAGAGGGGACAATGAGCAGTTCTTC
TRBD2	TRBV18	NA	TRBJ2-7	CASSPRRLAGGGEQYF	TGTGCCAGCTCACCACGGCGACTAGCGGGAGGAGGAGAGCAGTACTTC
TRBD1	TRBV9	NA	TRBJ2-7	CASSVGQGAYEQYF	TGTGCCAGCAGCGTAGGGCAGGGGGCCTACGAGCAGTACTTC
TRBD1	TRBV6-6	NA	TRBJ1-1	CASSRQGLNTEAFF	TGTGCCAGCAGTAGACAGGGCCTGAACACTGAAGCTTTCTTT
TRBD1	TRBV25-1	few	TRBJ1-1	CASSLGQGAGEAFF	TGTGCCAGCAGCTTGGGACAGGGGGCAGGTGAAGCTTTCTTT
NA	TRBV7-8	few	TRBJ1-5	CASSFRNPGGNQPQHF	TGTGCCAGCAGCTTCCGGAATCCAGGGGGCAATCAGCCCCAGCATTTT
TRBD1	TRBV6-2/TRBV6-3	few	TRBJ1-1	CASSQPGQGNTEAFF	TGTGCCAGCAGCCAACCGGGACAGGGGAACACTGAAGCTTTCTTT
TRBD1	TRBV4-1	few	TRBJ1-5	CASSQSRGGSGQPQHF	TGCGCCAGCAGCCAAAGCAGGGGGGGATCGGGTCAGCCCCAGCATTTT
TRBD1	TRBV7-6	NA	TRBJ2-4	CASSETGSAKNIQYF	TGTGCCAGCAGCGAGACAGGGTCGGCCAAAAACATTCAGTACTTC
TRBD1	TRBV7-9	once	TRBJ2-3	CASSLTQGAIADTQYF	TGTGCCAGCAGCTTAACACAGGGGGCGATCGCAGATACGCAGTATTTT
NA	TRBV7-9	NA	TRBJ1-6	CASSFLGSSPLHF	TGTGCCAGCAGCTTTCTGGGTAGTTCACCCCTCCACTTT
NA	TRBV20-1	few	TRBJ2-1	CSASDSGHYMNEQFF	TGCAGTGCCTCAGATAGCGGCCACTACATGAATGAGCAGTTCTTC
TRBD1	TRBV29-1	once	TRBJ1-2	CSVLQGVYGYTF	TGCAGCGTCTTACAGGGGGTCTATGGCTACACCTTC
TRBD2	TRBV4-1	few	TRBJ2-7	CASRSPGTSGGGTYEQYF	TGCGCCAGCAGAAGTCCCGGGACTAGCGGGGGCGGAACCTACGAGCAGTACTTC
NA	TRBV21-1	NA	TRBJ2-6	CASSRVPGTGKTGANVLTF	TGTGCCAGCAGCCGCGTACCCGGGACAGGGAAAACTGGGGCCAACGTCCTGACTTTC
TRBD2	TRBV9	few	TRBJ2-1	CASSVATSGANNEQFF	TGTGCCAGCAGCGTAGCCACTAGCGGGGCTAACAATGAGCAGTTCTTC
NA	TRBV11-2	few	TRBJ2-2	CASRSDRTGELFF	TGTGCCAGCAGATCGGACAGAACCGGGGAGCTGTTTTTT
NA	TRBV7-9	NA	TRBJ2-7	CASSLGWAGSNSYEQYF	TGTGCCAGCAGCTTGGGGTGGGCCGGGAGTAACTCCTACGAGCAGTACTTC
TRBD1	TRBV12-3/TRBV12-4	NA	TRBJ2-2	CASSFRQGGGELFF	TGTGCCAGCAGTTTCCGACAGGGTGGCGGGGAGCTGTTTTTT
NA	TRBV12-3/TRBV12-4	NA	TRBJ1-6	CASSLTGFVETYNSPLHF	TGTGCCAGCAGTTTAACGGGGTTTGTGGAGACTTATAATTCACCCCTCCACTTT
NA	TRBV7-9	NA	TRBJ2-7	CASSPLSGEQYF	TGTGCCAGCAGCCCCCTTTCGGGCGAGCAGTACTTC
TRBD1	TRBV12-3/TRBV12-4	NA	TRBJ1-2	CASSSPSGTAYGYTF	TGTGCCAGCAGTTCACCCAGCGGGACAGCTTATGGCTACACCTTC